This TCR beta chain is drawn from a study of shared clonotypes between healthy human individuals. The wider study: A couple of women and a few men aged 18 to 49 made up the donors. General observations from the study: Donor scarcity curtailed the genetic and exposure-history diversity represented herein. Larger estimated richness was generally recorded for naive subsets relative to memory subsets. Sorted-subset samples were not fully sequenced, rarefaction indicated.

Details on this clone: Its cognate antigen is unknown.

TCRdb's table, derived via immunoSEQ multiplex PCR, lists solely in-frame clones and lacks some. The sample shows millions of clones, 85% to 95% of them seen only once. CD45RO-negative cells were positively selected for CCR7, leaving out terminally differentiated effector memory CD45RA+ cells. This CDR3 is 15 amino acids long. V was clipped by 2 bases and J by 3 bases, with 11 bases between them. Germline CDR1 MNHEY, CDR2 SMNVEV (reference sequence). J is TRBJ2-1 and V is TRBV27; D remains ambiguous. The sample taken for sequencing was naive CD8+ T cells from PBMCs. The receptor was derived from a man between 18 and 29 years old in good health. Some clones in this sample may be carry-over from other donors' samples. CDR3 nucleotide sequence: TGTGCCAGCAGTTTACGCCCTACTCTCTACAATGAGCAGTTCTTC. Translating it yields CASSLRPTLYNEQFF.